A selection of T cell receptor beta chains follows, all from one sample in a study of control samples from healthy donors and cancer patients. Sequencing was performed with immunoSEQ multiplex PCR; in TCRdb, only in-frame clones are kept and a portion is missing. This sample has 150,000 to 200,000 clones, with roughly 90% found just once. Sequenced sample: blood. Receptor source: a woman aged 30 to 39 in good health. The CDR3 runs from the conserved cysteine through the conserved F or W. A D gene is named only where the DNA matches it firmly. Clone size is shown for a subset of rows, as once, few, many or a class of expanded clone.

.	TRBD1	TRBJ1-3	TRBV5-4	TGTGCCAGCAGTGGACAGGGCCCTGGAAACACCATATATTTT	CASSGQGPGNTIYF
.	.	TRBJ1-2	TRBV30	TGTGCCTGGAGTGTTAGTGCGGCAGGGAAAAACCATGGCTACACCTTC	CAWSVSAAGKNHGYTF
.	.	TRBJ1-2	TRBV2	TGTGCCAGCAGTGTGGACATTACAACCTATGGCTACACCTTC	CASSVDITTYGYTF
.	.	TRBJ1-1	TRBV3-1/TRBV3-2	TGTGCCAGCAGCCAAGATCTCCCAGGAATGAACACTGAAGCTTTCTTT	CASSQDLPGMNTEAFF
once	TRBD1	TRBJ1-4	TRBV28	TGTGCCAGCAGTCGACAGGGTGCAACTAATGAAAAACTGTTTTTT	CASSRQGATNEKLFF
once	.	TRBJ2-3	TRBV5-1	TGCGCCAGCAGCTTGGGCGGCGGGATCACAGATACGCAGTATTTT	CASSLGGGITDTQYF
once	.	TRBJ2-5	TRBV4-3	TGCGCCAGCAGCCAGGACGTAGGGGCCCAAGAGACCCAGTACTTC	CASSQDVGAQETQYF
once	TRBD1	TRBJ2-2	TRBV18	TGTGCCAGCTCACCGACAGGGGGGAACACCGGGGAGCTGTTTTTT	CASSPTGGNTGELFF
.	TRBD2	TRBJ2-1	TRBV10-3	TGTGCCATCAGTGAGGGACTAGCGGTGAATGAGCAGTTCTTC	CAISEGLAVNEQFF
.	.	TRBJ2-2	TRBV6-5	TGTGCCAGCAGTTACTCGCCAGGGGCAAACACCGGGGAGCTGTTTTTT	CASSYSPGANTGELFF
.	.	TRBJ2-5	TRBV5-1	TGCGCCAGCAGCTTGGTTAGGGGGTTCCAAGAGACCCAGTACTTC	CASSLVRGFQETQYF
.	.	TRBJ1-4	TRBV9	TGTGCCAGCAGCGTAGAAGACCAAAAACTGTTTTTT	CASSVEDQKLFF
few	.	TRBJ1-6	TRBV27	TGTGCCAGCAGTTTAACGGAGAGCTCCTATAATTCACCCCTCCACTTT	CASSLTESSYNSPLHF
few	.	TRBJ1-2	TRBV2	TGTGCCAGCAGTGAAGAAGGGTCTGGCTACACCTTC	CASSEEGSGYTF
.	.	TRBJ2-2	TRBV28	TGTGCCAGCAGTCCTCTAGCGCAAGGAAGCACCGGGGAGCTGTTTTTT	CASSPLAQGSTGELFF
.	.	TRBJ1-1	TRBV4-3	TGCGCCAGCAACACTTGGGGCAGGGACACTGAAGCTTTCTTT	CASNTWGRDTEAFF
.	.	TRBJ2-7	TRBV11-2	TGTGCCAGCAGCGCCTCCTACGAGCAGTACTTC	CASSASYEQYF
.	TRBD1	TRBJ2-7	TRBV5-5	TGTGCCAGCAGCCACAGGGGGCCGCTCACCTACGAGCAGTACTTC	CASSHRGPLTYEQYF
once	.	TRBJ1-2	TRBV25-1	TGTGCCAGCAGTCCAGGGTATTATGGCTACACCTTC	CASSPGYYGYTF
.	TRBD2	TRBJ2-3	TRBV7-6	TGTGCCAGCAGCTTAGGACCGGCTAGCGGGAGAGATACAGATACGCAGTATTTT	CASSLGPASGRDTDTQYF
.	.	TRBJ2-1	TRBV28	TGTGCCAGCACCCTCGTGGGCTCCTACAATGAGCAGTTCTTC	CASTLVGSYNEQFF
.	.	TRBJ1-1	TRBV2	TGTGCCAGCAGTGGGAGGGTATACACTGAAGCTTTCTTT	CASSGRVYTEAFF
.	.	TRBJ1-1	TRBV7-9	TGTGCCAGCAGCCCACAGGGAGGGTACACTGAAGCTTTCTTT	CASSPQGGYTEAFF
.	.	TRBJ2-2	TRBV9	TGTGCCAGCAGCGTAGAGGTGCTAGCTGGCACCGGGGAGCTGTTTTTT	CASSVEVLAGTGELFF
.	.	TRBJ1-5	TRBV5-8	TGTGCCAGCAGTTCTGGACGAGGGCAAGCGGGCAATCAGCCCCAGCATTTT	CASSSGRGQAGNQPQHF
.	.	TRBJ2-3	TRBV5-4	TGTGCCAGCAGCTCCACTAGCACAGATACGCAGTATTTT	CASSSTSTDTQYF
.	TRBD2	TRBJ2-2	TRBV4-3	TGCGCCAGCAGCCCGGGACTAGCGGGACCTACCGGGGAGCTGTTTTTT	CASSPGLAGPTGELFF
.	.	TRBJ1-2	TRBV3-1/TRBV3-2	TGTGCCAGCAGCCCCGACTTGTCCGGCTACACCTTC	CASSPDLSGYTF